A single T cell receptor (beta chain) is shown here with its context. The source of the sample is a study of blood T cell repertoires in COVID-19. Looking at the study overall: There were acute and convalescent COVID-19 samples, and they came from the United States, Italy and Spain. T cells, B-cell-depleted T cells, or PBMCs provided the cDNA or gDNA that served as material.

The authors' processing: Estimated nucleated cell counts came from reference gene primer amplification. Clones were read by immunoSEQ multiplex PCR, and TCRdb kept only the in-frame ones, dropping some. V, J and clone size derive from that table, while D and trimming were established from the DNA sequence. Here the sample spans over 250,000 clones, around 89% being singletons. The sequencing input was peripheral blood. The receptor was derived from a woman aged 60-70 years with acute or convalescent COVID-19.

The CDR3 loop is CASSLAEGGYNSPLHF. CDR3 DNA sequence: TGCGCCAGCAGCTTGGCCGAAGGAGGGTACAATTCACCCCTCCACTTT. The gene calls are TRBV5-1 and TRBJ1-6, with D hard to call. The CDR3 covers 16 residues. The germline V gene encodes CDR1 SGHRS and CDR2 YFSETQ. V was pared by 0 bases and J by 7 bases, with 14 bases between. Full variable domain (outside the CDR3, taken from reference TRBV5-1 and TRBJ1-6): KAGVTQTPRYLIKTRGQQVTLSCSPISGHRSVSWYQQTPGQGLQFLFEYFSETQRNKGNFPGRFSGRQFSNSRSEMNVSTLELGDSALYLCASSLAEGGYNSPLHFGNGTRLTVT.